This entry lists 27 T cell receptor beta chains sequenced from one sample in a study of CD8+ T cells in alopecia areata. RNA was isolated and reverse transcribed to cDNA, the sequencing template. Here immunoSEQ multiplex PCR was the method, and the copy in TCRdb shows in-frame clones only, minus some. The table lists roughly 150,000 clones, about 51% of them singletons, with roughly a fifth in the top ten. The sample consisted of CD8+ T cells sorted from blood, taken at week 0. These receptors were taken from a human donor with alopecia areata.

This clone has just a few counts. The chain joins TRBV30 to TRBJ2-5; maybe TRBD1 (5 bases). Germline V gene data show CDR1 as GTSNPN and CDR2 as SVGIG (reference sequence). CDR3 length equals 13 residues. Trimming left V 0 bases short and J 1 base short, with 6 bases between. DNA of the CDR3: TGTGCCTGGAGTGTAGACAGCCAAGAGACCCAGTACTTC. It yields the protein CAWSVDSQETQYF.

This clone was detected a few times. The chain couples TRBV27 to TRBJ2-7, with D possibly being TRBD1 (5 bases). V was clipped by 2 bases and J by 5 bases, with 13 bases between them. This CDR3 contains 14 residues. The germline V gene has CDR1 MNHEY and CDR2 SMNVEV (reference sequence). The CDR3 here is CASSLRGFWDEQYF. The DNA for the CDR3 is TGTGCCAGCAGTTTAAGGGGTTTTTGGGACGAGCAGTACTTC.

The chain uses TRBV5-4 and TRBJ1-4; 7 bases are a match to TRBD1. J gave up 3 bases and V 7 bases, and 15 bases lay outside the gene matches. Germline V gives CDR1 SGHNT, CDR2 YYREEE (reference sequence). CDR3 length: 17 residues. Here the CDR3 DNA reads TGTGCCAGCGGATGGGGGGACAGTGATACGGCTAATGAAAAACTGTTTTTT. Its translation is CASGWGDSDTANEKLFF.

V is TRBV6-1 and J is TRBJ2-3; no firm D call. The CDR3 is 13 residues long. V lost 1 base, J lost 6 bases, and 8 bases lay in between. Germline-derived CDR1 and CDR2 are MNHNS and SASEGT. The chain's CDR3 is CASSEVGRDTQYF. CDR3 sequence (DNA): TGTGCCAGCAGTGAAGTAGGTAGGGATACGCAGTATTTT.

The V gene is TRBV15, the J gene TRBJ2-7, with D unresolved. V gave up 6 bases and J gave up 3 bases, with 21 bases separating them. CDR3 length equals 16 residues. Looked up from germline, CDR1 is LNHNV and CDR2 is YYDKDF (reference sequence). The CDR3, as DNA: TGTGCCACCAGTACTCCAAGACATAAACTCGACTACGAGCAGTACTTC. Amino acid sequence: CATSTPRHKLDYEQYF.

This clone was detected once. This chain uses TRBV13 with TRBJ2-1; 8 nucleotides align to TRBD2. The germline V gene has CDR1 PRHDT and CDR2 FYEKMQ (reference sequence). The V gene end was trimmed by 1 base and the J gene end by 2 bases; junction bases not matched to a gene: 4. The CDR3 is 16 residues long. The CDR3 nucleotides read TGTGCCAGCAGCTTAGATGCGGGGGGAGCCTACAATGAGCAGTTCTTC. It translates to CASSLDAGGAYNEQFF.

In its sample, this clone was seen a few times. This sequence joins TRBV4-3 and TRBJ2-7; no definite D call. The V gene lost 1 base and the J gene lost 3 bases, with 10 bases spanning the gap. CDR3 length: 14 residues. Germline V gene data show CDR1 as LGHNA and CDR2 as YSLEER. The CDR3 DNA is TGCGCCAGCAGCCAAGGGGCCGGCGGCTACGAGCAGTACTTC. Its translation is CASSQGAGGYEQYF.

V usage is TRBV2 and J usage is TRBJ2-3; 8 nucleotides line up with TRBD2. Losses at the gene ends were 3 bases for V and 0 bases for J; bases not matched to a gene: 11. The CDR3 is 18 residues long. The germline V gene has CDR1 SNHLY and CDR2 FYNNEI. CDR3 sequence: CASSDPSEERGSTDTQYF. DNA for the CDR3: TGTGCCAGCAGTGATCCCTCCGAGGAGCGGGGGAGCACAGATACGCAGTATTTT. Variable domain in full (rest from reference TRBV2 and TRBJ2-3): EPEVTQTPSHQVTQMGQEVILRCVPISNHLYFYWYRQILGQKVEFLVSFYNNEISEKSEIFDDQFSVERPDGSNFTLKIRSTKLEDSAMYFCASSDPSEERGSTDTQYFGPGTRLTVL.

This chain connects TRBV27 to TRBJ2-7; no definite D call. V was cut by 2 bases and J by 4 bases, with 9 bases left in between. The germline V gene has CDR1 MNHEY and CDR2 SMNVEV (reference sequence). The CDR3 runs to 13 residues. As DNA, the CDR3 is TGTGCCAGCAGTTTAGAGGCCGGGTACGAGCAGTACTTC. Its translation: CASSLEAGYEQYF.

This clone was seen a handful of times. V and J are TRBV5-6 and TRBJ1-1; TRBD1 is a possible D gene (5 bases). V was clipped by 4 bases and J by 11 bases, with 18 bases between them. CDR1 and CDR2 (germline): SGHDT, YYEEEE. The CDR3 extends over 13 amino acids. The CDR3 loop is CASSAVGDPSAFF. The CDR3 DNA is TGTGCCAGCAGCGCGGTAGGGGACCCGTCGGCTTTCTTT. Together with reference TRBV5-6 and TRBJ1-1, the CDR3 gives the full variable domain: DAGVTQSPTHLIKTRGQQVTLRCSPKSGHDTVSWYQQALGQGPQFIFQYYEEEERQRGNFPDRFSGHQFPNYSSELNVNALLLGDSALYLCASSAVGDPSAFFGQGTRLTVV.

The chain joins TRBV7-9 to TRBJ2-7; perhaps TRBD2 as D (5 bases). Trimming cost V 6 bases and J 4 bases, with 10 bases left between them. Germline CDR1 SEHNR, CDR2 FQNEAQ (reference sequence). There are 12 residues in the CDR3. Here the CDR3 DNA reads TGTGCCAGCAGTTTCGGGGAATACGAGCAGTACTTC. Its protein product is CASSFGEYEQYF.

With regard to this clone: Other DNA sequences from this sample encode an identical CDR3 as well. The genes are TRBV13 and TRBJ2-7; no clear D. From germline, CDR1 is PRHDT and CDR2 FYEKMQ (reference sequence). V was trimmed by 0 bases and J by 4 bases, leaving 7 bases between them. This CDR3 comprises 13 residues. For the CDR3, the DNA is TGTGCCAGCAGCTTAGGATCTTCTTACGAGCAGTACTTC. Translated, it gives CASSLGSSYEQYF.

The CDR3 coding sequence is TGCGCCAGCAGCCAGGACCGATTGAACACTGAAGCTTTCTTT. This codes for CASSQDRLNTEAFF. The V call is TRBV4-3, the J call TRBJ1-1; no clear D. This CDR3 comprises 14 residues. Trimming stripped 3 bases from V and 0 bases from J, with 8 bases between. Per germline, CDR1 LGHNA and CDR2 YSLEER.

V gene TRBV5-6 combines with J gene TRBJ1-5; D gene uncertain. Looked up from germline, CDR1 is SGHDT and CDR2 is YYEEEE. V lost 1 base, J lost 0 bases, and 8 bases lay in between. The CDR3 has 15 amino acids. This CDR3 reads CASSLLMDSNQPQHF. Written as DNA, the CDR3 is TGTGCCAGCAGCTTGTTGATGGATAGCAATCAGCCCCAGCATTTT.

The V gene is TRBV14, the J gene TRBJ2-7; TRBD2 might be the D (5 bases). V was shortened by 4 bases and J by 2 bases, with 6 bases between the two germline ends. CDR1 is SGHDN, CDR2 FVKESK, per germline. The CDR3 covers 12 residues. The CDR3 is CASSPGTYEQYF. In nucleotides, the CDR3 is TGTGCCAGCAGCCCCGGGACCTACGAGCAGTACTTC.

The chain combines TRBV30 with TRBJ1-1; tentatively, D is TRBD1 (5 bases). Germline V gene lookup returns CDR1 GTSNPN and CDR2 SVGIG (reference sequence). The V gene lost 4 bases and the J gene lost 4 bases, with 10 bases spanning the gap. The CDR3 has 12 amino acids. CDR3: CAWTGTFTEAFF. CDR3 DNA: TGTGCCTGGACAGGGACGTTCACTGAAGCTTTCTTT.

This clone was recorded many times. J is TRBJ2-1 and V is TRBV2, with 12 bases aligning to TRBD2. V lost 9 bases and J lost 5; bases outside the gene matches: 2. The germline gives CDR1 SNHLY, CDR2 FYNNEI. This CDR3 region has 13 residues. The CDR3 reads CASRLAGDNEQFF. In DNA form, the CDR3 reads TGTGCCAGTCGACTAGCGGGGGACAATGAGCAGTTCTTC.

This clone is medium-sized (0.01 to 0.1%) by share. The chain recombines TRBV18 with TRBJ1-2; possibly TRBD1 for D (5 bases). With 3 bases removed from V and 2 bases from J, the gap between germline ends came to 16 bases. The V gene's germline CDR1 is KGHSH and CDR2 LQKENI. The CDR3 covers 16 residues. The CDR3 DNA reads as TGTGCCAGCTCACCGGGTGGAAGGGGCATAAACTATGGCTACACCTTC. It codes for CASSPGGRGINYGYTF. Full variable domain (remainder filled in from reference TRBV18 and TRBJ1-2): NAGVMQNPRHLVRRRGQEARLRCSPMKGHSHVYWYRQLPEEGLKFMVYLQKENIIDESGMPKERFSAEFPKEGPSILRIQQVVRGDSAAYFCASSPGGRGINYGYTFGSGTRLTVV.

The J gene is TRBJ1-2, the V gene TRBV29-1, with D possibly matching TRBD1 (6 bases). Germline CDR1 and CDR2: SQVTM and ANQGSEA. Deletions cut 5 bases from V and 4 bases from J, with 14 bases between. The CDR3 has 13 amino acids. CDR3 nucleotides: TGCAGCGTTCCGGAGGGACATAGCTATGGCTACACCTTC. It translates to CSVPEGHSYGYTF.

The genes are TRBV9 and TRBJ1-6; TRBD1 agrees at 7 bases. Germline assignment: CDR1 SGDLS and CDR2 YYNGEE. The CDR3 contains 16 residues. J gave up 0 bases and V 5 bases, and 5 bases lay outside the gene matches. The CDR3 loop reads CASSATGSSYNSPLHF. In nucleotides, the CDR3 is TGTGCCAGCAGTGCGACAGGGAGCTCCTATAATTCACCCCTCCACTTT.

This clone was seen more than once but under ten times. For the CDR3, the DNA is TGTGCCAGCAGTCCTCAGATTCCGTACGAGCAGTACTTC. It is translated as CASSPQIPYEQYF. The J gene is TRBJ2-7, the V gene TRBV6-5; D is uncertain. CDR3 size: 13 residues. Germline lookup yields CDR1 MNHEY and CDR2 SVGAGI. V was clipped by 5 bases and J by 4 bases, with 12 bases between them.

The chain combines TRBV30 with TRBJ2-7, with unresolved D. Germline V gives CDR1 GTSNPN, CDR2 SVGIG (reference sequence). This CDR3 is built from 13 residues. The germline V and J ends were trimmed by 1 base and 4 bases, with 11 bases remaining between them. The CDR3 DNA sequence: TGTGCCTGGAGTGCGATCCCACCGTACGAGCAGTACTTC. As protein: CAWSAIPPYEQYF. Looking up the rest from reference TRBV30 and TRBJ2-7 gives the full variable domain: SQTIHQWPATLVQPVGSPLSLECTVEGTSNPNLYWYRQAAGRGLQLLFYSVGIGQISSEVPQNLSASRPQDRQFILSSKKLLLSDSGFYLCAWSAIPPYEQYFGPGTRLTVT.

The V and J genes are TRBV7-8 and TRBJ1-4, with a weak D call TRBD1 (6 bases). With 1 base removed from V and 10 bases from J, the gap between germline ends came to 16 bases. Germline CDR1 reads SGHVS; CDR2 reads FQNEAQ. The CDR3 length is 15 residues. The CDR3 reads CASSLEAGVPPKLFF. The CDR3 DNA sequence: TGTGCCAGCAGCTTAGAGGCAGGGGTTCCTCCAAAACTGTTTTTT.

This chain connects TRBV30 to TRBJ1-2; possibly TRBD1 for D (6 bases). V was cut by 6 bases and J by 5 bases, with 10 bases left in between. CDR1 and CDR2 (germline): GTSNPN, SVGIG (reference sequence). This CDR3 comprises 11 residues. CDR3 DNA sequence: TGTGCCTGCGGGACACCTTATGGCTACACCTTC. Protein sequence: CACGTPYGYTF.

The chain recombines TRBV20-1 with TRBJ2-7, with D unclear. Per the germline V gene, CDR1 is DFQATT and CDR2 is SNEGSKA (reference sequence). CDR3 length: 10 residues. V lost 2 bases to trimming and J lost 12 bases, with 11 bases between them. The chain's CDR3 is CSARQAIRYF. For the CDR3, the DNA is TGCAGTGCTAGACAGGCGATCCGGTACTTC.

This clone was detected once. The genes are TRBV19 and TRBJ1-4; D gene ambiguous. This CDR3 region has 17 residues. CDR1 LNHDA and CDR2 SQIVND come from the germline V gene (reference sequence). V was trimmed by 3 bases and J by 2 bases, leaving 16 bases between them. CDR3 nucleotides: TGTGCCAGTAGTATCCCGGACCCCATGGCGACTAATGAAAAACTGTTTTTT. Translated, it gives CASSIPDPMATNEKLFF.

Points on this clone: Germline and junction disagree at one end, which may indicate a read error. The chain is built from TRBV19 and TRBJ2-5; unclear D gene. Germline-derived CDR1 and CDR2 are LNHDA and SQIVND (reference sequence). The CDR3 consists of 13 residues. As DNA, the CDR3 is TGTACCAGTAGTATAGTGGGCGAAGAGACCCAGTACTTC. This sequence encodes CTSSIVGEETQYF.